The 18 T cell receptor beta chains below were found in one sample sequenced in a study of cytomegalovirus exposure and HLA in healthy donors. PCR was performed using 60 Vbeta and 13 Jbeta primers. Generated by immunoSEQ multiplex PCR, the TCRdb table keeps only in-frame clones and is missing some. In the table there are 150,000 or so clones, roughly 9.7% of which are singletons. Sequenced: PBMCs. The source of these receptors is a man aged 50 to 59 in good health and CMV-seronegative.

V is TRBV7-8 and J is TRBJ1-2, with a possible D match to TRBD1 (5 bases). The V gene's germline CDR1 is SGHVS and CDR2 FQNEAQ. This CDR3 is 16 amino acids long. V lost 1 base, J lost 0 bases, and 12 bases lay in between. The CDR3 sequence is CASSLVAGPSNYGYTF. In DNA form, the CDR3 reads TGTGCCAGCAGCTTAGTGGCAGGGCCTTCTAACTATGGCTACACCTTC. Drawing the rest from reference TRBV7-8 and TRBJ1-2, the complete variable domain is GAGVSQSPRYKVAKRGQDVALRCDPISGHVSLFWYQQALGQGPEFLTYFQNEAQLDKSGLPSDRFFAERPEGSVSTLKIQRTQQEDSAVYLCASSLVAGPSNYGYTFGSGTRLTVV.

The chain carries TRBV28 and TRBJ1-3; TRBD1 is a possible D gene (6 bases). CDR1 is MDHEN and CDR2 is SYDVKM in the germline V gene. Trimming removed 7 bases at V and 0 bases at J, with 25 bases between. The CDR3 length is 19 residues. CDR3 sequence: CASTLTKTGGLVSGNTIYF. CDR3 in DNA: TGTGCCAGCACACTAACAAAGACAGGTGGCCTCGTCTCTGGAAACACCATATATTTT.

V is TRBV11-2 and J is TRBJ2-7, with D hard to call. There are 15 residues in the CDR3. V lost 7 bases to trimming and J lost 2 bases, with 18 bases between them. Germline loops: CDR1 SGHAT, CDR2 FQNNGV. In DNA, the CDR3 is TGTGCCAGCACCCACCTCGGAACAGCAGCCTACGAGCAGTACTTC. It translates to CASTHLGTAAYEQYF.

The chain employs TRBV6-4 and TRBJ2-6; tentatively, D is TRBD2 (5 bases). From germline, CDR1 is MRHNA and CDR2 SNTAGT. CDR3 length equals 14 residues. V lost 8 bases and J 1 base, leaving 9 bases between the germline ends. The DNA for the CDR3 is TGTGCCAGCTCTCCGGGGTCTGGGGCCAACGTCCTGACTTTC. It translates to CASSPGSGANVLTF.

This chain joins TRBV7-8 and TRBJ1-3, with 10 positions matching TRBD1. The CDR3 is made up of 17 amino acids. CDR1 is SGHVS and CDR2 is FQNEAQ in the germline V gene. With V trimmed by 2 bases and J by 0 bases, 4 bases remained unmatched. CDR3 loop: CASSLRDRGSSGNTIYF. The DNA of the CDR3 is TGTGCCAGCAGCTTACGGGACAGGGGCAGCTCTGGAAACACCATATATTTT.

V is TRBV7-3 and J is TRBJ2-1, with 11 nucleotides matching TRBD1. The J segment lost 5 bases and the V segment lost 3 bases, leaving 3 bases of the junction unmatched. The CDR3 is made up of 15 amino acids. The germline V gene has CDR1 SGHTA and CDR2 FQGTGA. DNA of the CDR3: TGTGCCAGCAGCTTGGACAGGGGGCGGAACAATGAGCAGTTCTTC. Protein: CASSLDRGRNNEQFF.

V and J are TRBV6-5 and TRBJ2-7; TRBD1 aligns across 7 bases. The ends lost 5 bases at V and 2 bases at J; junction bases unmatched: 6. Germline assignment: CDR1 MNHEY and CDR2 SVGAGI. This CDR3 spans 14 amino acids. CDR3 in amino acids: CASSRDRKTYEQYF. CDR3 sequence (DNA): TGTGCCAGCAGTCGGGACAGAAAGACCTACGAGCAGTACTTC.

The chain uses TRBV6-5 and TRBJ2-5; unclear D gene. Trimming removed 2 bases at V and 12 bases at J, with 22 bases between. The CDR3 extends over 15 amino acids. Per the germline V gene, CDR1 is MNHEY and CDR2 is SVGAGI. The DNA for the CDR3 is TGTGCCAGCAGTTACCCCAGCCCCCTCGCGAGTCTAGAGTACTTC. Translated: CASSYPSPLASLEYF.

This rearrangement joins TRBV5-1 to TRBJ1-4; 7 nucleotides match TRBD1. V lost 4 bases, J lost 4 bases, and 7 bases stayed unmatched. The CDR3 consists of 15 residues. Germline V gives CDR1 SGHRS, CDR2 YFSETQ. CDR3 DNA sequence: TGCGCCAGCAGCAACAGACAGGGCAATAATGAAAAACTGTTTTTT. It codes for CASSNRQGNNEKLFF.

This clone has a count of ten or more. This chain joins TRBV2 and TRBJ1-5; tentatively, D is TRBD1 (5 bases). Trimming shortened V by 5 bases and J by 6 bases, and 14 bases separated the two germline ends. This CDR3 has 14 residues. Looked up from germline, CDR1 is SNHLY and CDR2 is FYNNEI. The CDR3 bases are TGTGCCAGCAGTAAGGCGGGGCCCGGTCAGCCCCAGCATTTT. Its translation: CASSKAGPGQPQHF.

The chain employs TRBV11-2 and TRBJ1-5; D is possibly TRBD1 (5 bases). Trimming removed 5 bases from V and 4 bases from J, with 9 bases in between. CDR3 length equals 13 residues. Per germline, CDR1 SGHAT and CDR2 FQNNGV. CDR3 residues: CASSRQTNQPQHF. The CDR3 nucleotides read TGTGCCAGCAGCCGACAGACGAATCAGCCCCAGCATTTT.

This clone was seen more than once but under ten times. The gene calls are TRBV11-3 and TRBJ1-5; TRBD1 agrees at 8 bases. The V and J ends lost 1 base and 5 bases, in that order; junction bases with no gene match: 7. The CDR3 contains 16 residues. Germline loops: CDR1 SGHNT, CDR2 YENEEA. CDR3 protein: CASSLGTGRAHQPQHF. CDR3 DNA sequence: TGTGCCAGCAGCTTAGGGACAGGGAGGGCACATCAGCCCCAGCATTTT. The full variable domain, its missing parts supplied by reference TRBV11-3 and TRBJ1-5, is EAGVVQSPRYKIIEKKQPVAFWCNPISGHNTLYWYLQNLGQGPELLIRYENEEAVDDSQLPKDRFSAERLKGVDSTLKIQPAELGDSAVYLCASSLGTGRAHQPQHFGDGTRLSIL.

The chain links TRBV29-1 to TRBJ2-3; TRBD2 matches at 11 bases. CDR3 size: 16 residues. Germline values: CDR1 SQVTM, CDR2 ANQGSEA. Trimming at V came to 3 bases and at J to 4 bases, leaving 9 bases not matched to a gene. CDR3 coding DNA: TGCAGCGTTGATCAACTAGCGGGAGCGAACCCAGATACGCAGTATTTT. Its translation is CSVDQLAGANPDTQYF.

The chain couples TRBV11-2 to TRBJ1-5, with unresolved D. The CDR3 totals 13 residues. Trimming took 6 bases from V and 0 from J, leaving 6 bases between them. CDR1 and CDR2 (germline): SGHAT, FQNNGV. The CDR3 sequence: CASSLYSNQPQHF. CDR3 DNA: TGTGCCAGCAGTCTTTATAGCAATCAGCCCCAGCATTTT. The whole variable domain, remainder taken from reference TRBV11-2 and TRBJ1-5, is EAGVAQSPRYKIIEKRQSVAFWCNPISGHATLYWYQQILGQGPKLLIQFQNNGVVDDSQLPKDRFSAERLKGVDSTLKIQPAKLEDSAVYLCASSLYSNQPQHFGDGTRLSIL.

This clone was found a few times. The chain is built from TRBV30 and TRBJ2-3; 16 bases align to TRBD2. CDR3 length equals 14 residues. Looked up from germline, CDR1 is GTSNPN and CDR2 is SVGIG (reference sequence). V lost 5 bases to trimming and J lost 6 bases; unmatched junction nucleotides: 2. The CDR3 DNA sequence: TGTGCCTGGGGGACTAGCGGGAGGGGGGATACGCAGTATTTT. This translates into CAWGTSGRGDTQYF. The full variable domain, rest sourced from reference TRBV30 and TRBJ2-3, is SQTIHQWPATLVQPVGSPLSLECTVEGTSNPNLYWYRQAAGRGLQLLFYSVGIGQISSEVPQNLSASRPQDRQFILSSKKLLLSDSGFYLCAWGTSGRGDTQYFGPGTRLTVL.

This clone was seen only a few times. The chain carries TRBV25-1 and TRBJ2-7; tentatively, D is TRBD1 (6 bases). This CDR3 spans 14 amino acids. CDR1 MGHDK and CDR2 SYGVNS come from the germline V gene. The germline V and J ends were trimmed by 7 bases and 4 bases, with 17 bases remaining between them. CDR3 loop: CASKGGQTGYEQYF. CDR3 nucleotides: TGTGCCAGCAAAGGAGGACAGACGGGTTACGAGCAGTACTTC.

This clone was counted a few times. The V and J genes are TRBV14 and TRBJ2-7; the match to TRBD1 covers 9 bases. J was trimmed by 6 bases and V by 4 bases; bases with no gene match: 1. CDR3 length: 12 amino acids. Looked up from germline, CDR1 is SGHDN and CDR2 is FVKESK. CDR3 region: CASSRTGVEQYF. The DNA of the CDR3 is TGTGCCAGCAGCCGGACAGGGGTCGAGCAGTACTTC.

This clone was counted a few times. The chain uses TRBV5-1 and TRBJ1-1, with 7 bases fitting TRBD1. Germline CDR1 SGHRS, CDR2 YFSETQ. Unmatched junction bases numbered 12, after V lost 4 bases and J lost 6 bases. The CDR3 runs 15 residues. This chain's CDR3 is CASSLRQGKSPEAFF. CDR3 DNA: TGCGCCAGCAGCCTTAGACAGGGTAAGAGCCCTGAAGCTTTCTTT.